The present TCR beta chain was sequenced within a study of cytomegalovirus exposure and HLA in healthy donors. Across the whole study: Early on, a data release was issued that held 65 million to 100 million unique TCRs from HLA-typed donors.

Findings of the study overall: As a later analysis showed, a missense DCLRE1C variant was linked to trimming of TCR beta V- and J-genes. Exclusion as indistinguishable affected some V segments, including TRBV6-2 and TRBV6-3. Researchers reported from a later analysis that most CMV-associated TCR beta chains appeared HLA-restricted.

The primer mix had 60 Vbeta and 13 Jbeta primers. Sequenced by immunoSEQ multiplex PCR; TCRdb stores in-frame clones only, minus some. The data contain approximately 160,000 clones, 60% to 85% of them singletons. This clone was observed a few times. The antigen remains undetermined. The CDR3 has 13 amino acids. CDR1 and CDR2 from the germline V gene are SGHRS and YFSETQ. Trimming pared 4 bases from V and 12 bases from J, leaving 16 bases between. This receptor was obtained from a female donor in good health and CMV-seronegative. Material: PBMCs. The chain uses TRBV5-1 and TRBJ1-4, with D perhaps matching TRBD1 (6 bases). The CDR3 is CASSQGGVRELFF. CDR3 nucleotides: TGCGCCAGCAGCCAAGGGGGAGTAAGAGAACTGTTTTTT. The full variable domain, completed using reference TRBV5-1 and TRBJ1-4, is KAGVTQTPRYLIKTRGQQVTLSCSPISGHRSVSWYQQTPGQGLQFLFEYFSETQRNKGNFPGRFSGRQFSNSRSEMNVSTLELGDSALYLCASSQGGVRELFFGSGTQLSVL.